This is a list of T cell receptor beta chains from one sample in a study of cytomegalovirus exposure and HLA in healthy donors. Assay: immunoSEQ multiplex PCR; the TCRdb copy retains only in-frame clones and omits some. The table records 100,000 or so clones, over 65% of them present only once. Sequencing used PBMCs. These receptors came from a man aged 40-50 years in good health and CMV-seropositive. Each CDR3 is given with its conserved first and last residue. D genes are given only for firm matches. Size tells how often a clone was seen (once, few, many) or the class of an expanded clone, and some rows leave it out.

V gene: TRBV12-5; clone size: once; J gene: TRBJ2-1; D gene: .; CDR3 protein: CASGSAGGSYNEQFF; CDR3 DNA: TGTGCTAGTGGTTCCGCCGGAGGCTCCTACAATGAGCAGTTCTTC
V gene: TRBV9; clone size: once; J gene: TRBJ2-3; D gene: TRBD2; CDR3 protein: CASSVAWTSGSTDTQYF; CDR3 DNA: TGTGCCAGCAGCGTAGCTTGGACTAGCGGGAGCACAGATACGCAGTATTTT
V gene: TRBV9; clone size: .; J gene: TRBJ1-2; D gene: .; CDR3 protein: CASSVVPSGHQNYGYTF; CDR3 DNA: TGTGCCAGCAGCGTAGTCCCTTCGGGACACCAAAACTATGGCTACACCTTC
V gene: TRBV7-9; clone size: once; J gene: TRBJ2-5; D gene: .; CDR3 protein: CASSIRETQYF; CDR3 DNA: TGTGCCAGCAGCATCAGGGAGACCCAGTACTTC
V gene: TRBV19; clone size: .; J gene: TRBJ1-6; D gene: .; CDR3 protein: CASRSGTDNSPLHF; CDR3 DNA: TGTGCCAGCCGGAGCGGGACTGATAATTCACCCCTCCACTTT
V gene: TRBV18; clone size: .; J gene: TRBJ2-1; D gene: .; CDR3 protein: CASSLARGNEQFF; CDR3 DNA: TGTGCCAGCTCACTGGCCAGGGGTAATGAGCAGTTCTTC
V gene: TRBV19; clone size: .; J gene: TRBJ2-7; D gene: TRBD2; CDR3 protein: CASSSSSSGRGLEQYF; CDR3 DNA: TGTGCCAGTAGTTCCTCCTCTAGCGGGAGGGGGCTCGAGCAGTACTTC
V gene: TRBV5-1; clone size: .; J gene: TRBJ1-6; D gene: TRBD1; CDR3 protein: CASSAGTASNSPLHF; CDR3 DNA: TGCGCCAGCAGCGCCGGGACAGCTTCTAATTCACCCCTCCACTTT
V gene: TRBV25-1; clone size: .; J gene: TRBJ2-7; D gene: TRBD1; CDR3 protein: CASSEGGTGTYEQYF; CDR3 DNA: TGTGCCAGCAGTGAAGGGGGGACAGGCACCTACGAGCAGTACTTC
V gene: TRBV11-3; clone size: .; J gene: TRBJ1-6; D gene: .; CDR3 protein: CASSLGQDRISYNSPLHF; CDR3 DNA: TGTGCCAGCAGCTTGGGTCAGGACAGAATCTCCTATAATTCACCCCTCCACTTT
V gene: TRBV29-1; clone size: .; J gene: TRBJ1-2; D gene: .; CDR3 protein: CSARQFYGYTF; CDR3 DNA: TGCAGCGCACGACAGTTCTATGGCTACACCTTC
V gene: TRBV19; clone size: once; J gene: TRBJ2-3; D gene: TRBD2; CDR3 protein: CASSRLAGVTGTDTQYF; CDR3 DNA: TGTGCCAGTAGTAGACTAGCGGGAGTTACCGGCACAGATACGCAGTATTTT
V gene: TRBV9; clone size: once; J gene: TRBJ2-6; D gene: TRBD2; CDR3 protein: CASSVFGGTGANGLTF; CDR3 DNA: TGTGCCAGCAGCGTATTCGGGGGGACTGGGGCCAACGGCCTGACTTTC
V gene: TRBV2; clone size: .; J gene: TRBJ1-5; D gene: TRBD1; CDR3 protein: CASSEETGVGQPQHF; CDR3 DNA: TGTGCCAGCAGTGAAGAGACAGGGGTAGGGCAGCCCCAGCATTTT
V gene: TRBV7-2; clone size: .; J gene: TRBJ2-7; D gene: .; CDR3 protein: CASSFTAGAEQYF; CDR3 DNA: TGTGCCAGCAGCTTCACCGCGGGGGCCGAGCAGTACTTC
V gene: TRBV10-3; clone size: few; J gene: TRBJ2-1; D gene: TRBD2; CDR3 protein: CAIHGDGRAYNEQFF; CDR3 DNA: TGTGCCATCCACGGGGACGGGAGGGCCTACAATGAGCAGTTCTTC
V gene: TRBV6-6; clone size: few; J gene: TRBJ2-6; D gene: .; CDR3 protein: CASSYSGQSGANVLTF; CDR3 DNA: TGTGCCAGCAGTTACTCGGGACAATCCGGGGCCAACGTCCTGACTTTC
V gene: TRBV7-8; clone size: .; J gene: TRBJ2-7; D gene: TRBD1; CDR3 protein: CASSFRQGYYEQYF; CDR3 DNA: TGTGCCAGCAGCTTCAGACAGGGCTACTACGAGCAGTACTTC
V gene: TRBV7-2; clone size: .; J gene: TRBJ2-3; D gene: TRBD2; CDR3 protein: CASSFLLAGGPVGGTQYF; CDR3 DNA: TGTGCCAGCAGCTTCCTACTAGCGGGGGGGCCCGTTGGAGGTACGCAGTATTTT
V gene: TRBV9; clone size: .; J gene: TRBJ2-4; D gene: .; CDR3 protein: CASSYKGNSQYF; CDR3 DNA: TGTGCCAGCAGTTACAAAGGAAACAGTCAGTACTTC
V gene: TRBV7-9; clone size: .; J gene: TRBJ1-3; D gene: TRBD1; CDR3 protein: CASSLSGTAGNTIYF; CDR3 DNA: TGTGCCAGCAGCTTAAGTGGGACAGCCGGAAACACCATATATTTT
V gene: TRBV7-2; clone size: .; J gene: TRBJ2-5; D gene: TRBD2; CDR3 protein: CASSSGGGYFGETQYF; CDR3 DNA: TGTGCCAGCAGCTCCGGCGGGGGTTATTTCGGAGAGACCCAGTACTTC
V gene: TRBV10-3; clone size: .; J gene: TRBJ2-1; D gene: TRBD2; CDR3 protein: CAISPGLAGDGDEQFF; CDR3 DNA: TGTGCCATCAGTCCCGGGTTAGCGGGAGACGGAGATGAGCAGTTCTTC
V gene: TRBV27; clone size: .; J gene: TRBJ2-3; D gene: TRBD2; CDR3 protein: CASRTRLRDTQYF; CDR3 DNA: TGTGCCAGCCGGACTAGGCTTAGGGATACGCAGTATTTT
V gene: TRBV2; clone size: .; J gene: TRBJ2-2; D gene: .; CDR3 protein: CASSDGVTGELFF; CDR3 DNA: TGTGCCAGCAGTGACGGGGTAACCGGGGAGCTGTTTTTT
V gene: TRBV9; clone size: once; J gene: TRBJ2-3; D gene: TRBD1; CDR3 protein: CASSGRGTDTQYF; CDR3 DNA: TGTGCCAGCAGCGGCAGGGGGACAGATACACAGTATTTT
V gene: TRBV11-2; clone size: .; J gene: TRBJ1-2; D gene: .; CDR3 protein: CASSSTRERLSGYTF; CDR3 DNA: TGTGCCAGCAGCTCTACTAGGGAAAGGCTGAGTGGCTACACCTTC
V gene: TRBV27; clone size: .; J gene: TRBJ2-3; D gene: TRBD2; CDR3 protein: CASYPAQRGSTDTQYF; CDR3 DNA: TGTGCCAGCTACCCGGCCCAGCGGGGGAGCACAGATACGCAGTATTTT